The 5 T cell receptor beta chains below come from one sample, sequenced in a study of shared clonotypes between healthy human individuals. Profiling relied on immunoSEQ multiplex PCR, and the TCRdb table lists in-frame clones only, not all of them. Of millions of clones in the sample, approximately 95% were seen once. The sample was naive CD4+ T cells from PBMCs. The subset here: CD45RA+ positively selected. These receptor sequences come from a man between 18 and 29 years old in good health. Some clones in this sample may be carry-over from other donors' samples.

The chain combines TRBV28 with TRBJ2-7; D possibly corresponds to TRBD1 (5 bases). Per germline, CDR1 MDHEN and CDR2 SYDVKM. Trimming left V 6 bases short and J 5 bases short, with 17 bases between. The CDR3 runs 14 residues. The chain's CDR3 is CASSPPQGNDEQYF. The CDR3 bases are TGTGCCAGCAGCCCTCCCCAGGGTAACGACGAGCAGTACTTC.

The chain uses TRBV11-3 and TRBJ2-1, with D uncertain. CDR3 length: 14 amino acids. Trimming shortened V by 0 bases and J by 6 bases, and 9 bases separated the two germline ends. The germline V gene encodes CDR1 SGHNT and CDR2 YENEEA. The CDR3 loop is CASSLDQSPNEQFF. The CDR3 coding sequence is TGTGCCAGCAGCTTAGATCAAAGCCCCAATGAGCAGTTCTTC.

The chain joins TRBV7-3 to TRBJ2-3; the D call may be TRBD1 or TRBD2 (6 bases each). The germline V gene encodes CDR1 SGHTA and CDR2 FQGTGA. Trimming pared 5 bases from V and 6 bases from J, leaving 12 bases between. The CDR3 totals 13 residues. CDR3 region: CASSLLGGDTQYF. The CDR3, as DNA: TGTGCCAGCAGCCTACTAGGGGGGGATACGCAGTATTTT.

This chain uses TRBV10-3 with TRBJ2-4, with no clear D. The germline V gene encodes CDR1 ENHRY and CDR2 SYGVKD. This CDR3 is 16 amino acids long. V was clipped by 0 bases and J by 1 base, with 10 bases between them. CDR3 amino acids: CAISESWQLAKNIQYF. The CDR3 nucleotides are TGTGCCATCAGTGAGTCGTGGCAGCTTGCCAAAAACATTCAGTACTTC.

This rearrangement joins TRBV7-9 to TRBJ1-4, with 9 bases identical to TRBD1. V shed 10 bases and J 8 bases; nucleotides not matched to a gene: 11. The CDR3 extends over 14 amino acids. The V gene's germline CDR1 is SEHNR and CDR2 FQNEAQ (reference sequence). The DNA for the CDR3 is TGTGCCACCGTCTCCGGGACAGGGAACGAAAAACTGTTTTTT. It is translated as CATVSGTGNEKLFF.